Listed below are T cell receptor beta chains from one sample, sequenced in a study of T cell responses to AZD1222 COVID-19 vaccine. Generated by immunoSEQ multiplex PCR, the TCRdb table keeps only in-frame clones and is missing some. Of 100,000 or so clones in the sample, 90% were seen once. This specimen was peripheral blood, taken on day 0 of AZD1222 vaccination. These receptor sequences come from an adult in good health. CDR3s leave out the opening cysteine and the closing phenylalanine or tryptophan.

j_call	v_call	cdr3_aa
TRBJ2-2	TRBV7-2	ASSLEPNTGELF
TRBJ2-5	TRBV9	ASSVWPGETQY
TRBJ1-1	TRBV9	ASSRGGVGEPEAF
TRBJ1-1	TRBV10-3	AISDYTEAF
TRBJ1-6	TRBV7-3	ASLREPWAPHNSPLH
TRBJ1-1	TRBV12-3/TRBV12-4	ASSLWGWAF
TRBJ1-2	TRBV5-6	ASSTLDTYPYGYT
TRBJ1-5	TRBV19	ASSTRGPGQPQH
TRBJ1-3	TRBV28	ASSLPGDGNTIY
TRBJ2-2	TRBV7-8	ASSLVGTNTGELF
TRBJ1-2	TRBV19	ASSSDASINYGYT
TRBJ2-2	TRBV4-1	ASSQVVGVGTGELF
TRBJ2-3	TRBV15	ATSRGSGVSDTQY
TRBJ1-2	TRBV7-9	ASSRGQGGYT
TRBJ1-1	TRBV2	ASSIGRGTEAF
TRBJ1-1	TRBV6-4	ASSSETNTEAF
TRBJ1-5	TRBV28	ASTAGQAHQPQH
TRBJ2-1	TRBV7-9	ASSWVGNEQF
TRBJ1-1	TRBV5-5	ASSLYGGGTEAF
TRBJ2-3	TRBV5-1	ASSSPGGSSTDTQY
TRBJ2-3	TRBV5-5	ASSFYTDTQY
TRBJ2-2	TRBV7-9	ASSTGTGITGELF
TRBJ2-5	TRBV3-1/TRBV3-2	ASSQVMRLAGATQY
TRBJ1-1	TRBV6-5	ASSYDDRANTEAF
TRBJ2-2	TRBV18	ASSPAGGLTGELF
TRBJ1-5	TRBV19	ASSSLAGLQSNQPQH
TRBJ2-1	TRBV30	AFTSYNEQF
TRBJ1-5	TRBV19	ASGVGGQPQH
TRBJ1-6	TRBV2	ASTPDRGYNSPLH
TRBJ1-5	TRBV28	ASSLPNQPQH
TRBJ2-4	TRBV2	ASRENRGAKNIQY
TRBJ1-4	TRBV7-2	ASSSNGRTNEKLF
TRBJ1-1	TRBV28	ASSFGGATEAF
TRBJ1-1	TRBV7-8	ASSFGTVNTEAF
TRBJ2-7	TRBV6-5	ASNLLSYEQY
TRBJ1-5	TRBV6-2/TRBV6-3	ASSSWFQPQH
TRBJ2-7	TRBV12-3/TRBV12-4	ASSYSSYEQY
TRBJ1-2	TRBV2	ASHQGYNYGYT
TRBJ1-1	TRBV19	ASTRWDEKEAF
TRBJ2-1	TRBV4-1	ASSPTSYNEQF
TRBJ1-3	TRBV3-1/TRBV3-2	ASTRTGPGNTIY
TRBJ2-1	TRBV7-2	ASSLGQGAEQF
TRBJ2-7	TRBV7-9	ASSLKQGTEQY
TRBJ1-1	TRBV6-5	ASSYSVLNTEAF
TRBJ2-1	TRBV7-2	ASSLLAGDSRSTYNEQF
TRBJ1-1	TRBV5-1	ASSLEQGVNTEAF
TRBJ2-5	TRBV5-1	ASSFSGGAQETQY
TRBJ1-1	TRBV2	ASSGTGRNTEAF
TRBJ2-7	TRBV5-1	ASRWGVGSALSYEQY
TRBJ2-7	TRBV11-2	ASSSQSGLYEQY
TRBJ2-5	TRBV7-8	ASSSGLAGGPGYQETQY
TRBJ2-3	TRBV4-1	ASSQDWRSTDTQY
TRBJ1-1	TRBV6-6	AISRPPPRTEAF
TRBJ2-7	TRBV2	ASSGQYEQY
TRBJ1-2	TRBV28	ASLGRGVNGYT
TRBJ2-7	TRBV7-9	ASSFRAGGNSYEQY
TRBJ2-3	TRBV9	ASSVTGALADTQY
TRBJ1-2	TRBV27	ASGRGRFADYGYT
TRBJ1-6	TRBV5-4	ASSLSAATYNSPLH
TRBJ1-6	TRBV6-4	ASSDSAGGNSPLH